The next 24 T cell receptor beta chains were all read from a single sample in a study of blood T cell repertoires in COVID-19. Profiling relied on immunoSEQ multiplex PCR, and the TCRdb table lists in-frame clones only, not all of them. The repertoire holds 150,000 or so clones, with about 90% as singletons. The specimen was peripheral blood. The origin of the receptors is a man aged 45-65 years with acute or convalescent COVID-19.

The J gene is TRBJ2-2, the V gene TRBV2; 7 bases are a match to TRBD2. The CDR3 covers 15 residues. Germline V gives CDR1 SNHLY, CDR2 FYNNEI. V was pared by 7 bases and J by 0 bases, with 5 bases of the junction left unmatched. CDR3 DNA: TGTGCCAGCACCGGGGGGACTACGAACACCGGGGAGCTGTTTTTT. As protein: CASTGGTTNTGELFF.

The chain employs TRBV16 and TRBJ2-4, with 7 positions matching TRBD1. V was pared by 5 bases and J by 0 bases, with 4 bases of the junction left unmatched. Per the germline V gene, CDR1 is KGHSY and CDR2 is FQNENV. The CDR3 consists of 15 residues. The CDR3 sequence: CASSKDRLAKNIQYF. The CDR3 nucleotides read TGTGCCAGCAGCAAGGACAGGCTAGCCAAAAACATTCAGTACTTC.

The rearrangement joins TRBV30 to TRBJ2-3, with 10 bases fitting TRBD2. The CDR3 covers 14 residues. Germline CDR1 and CDR2: GTSNPN and SVGIG (reference sequence). J lost 4 bases, V lost 3 bases, and 4 bases had no gene match. CDR3 in DNA: TGTGCCTGGAGACCGGGACTAGCGTCAGATACGCAGTATTTT. Translation: CAWRPGLASDTQYF.

About this clone: Other DNA sequences in the same sample also yield this CDR3. The V and J genes are TRBV2 and TRBJ1-6; the D is unclear. CDR3 length: 14 amino acids. V shed 0 bases and J shed 7 bases, with 7 bases lying between them. CDR1 and CDR2 (germline): SNHLY, FYNNEI. The CDR3 region is CASSEARVNSPLHF. The CDR3 DNA follows: TGTGCCAGCAGTGAAGCGAGAGTGAATTCACCCCTCCACTTT.

The sample holds one count of this clone. The chain recombines TRBV2 with TRBJ2-1, with TRBD2 matching over 7 bases. CDR3 size: 16 residues. The V gene's germline CDR1 is SNHLY and CDR2 FYNNEI. The V and J ends lost 5 bases and 3 bases, in that order; junction bases with no gene match: 10. The chain's CDR3 is CASSIDVERDYNEQFF. CDR3 coding DNA: TGTGCCAGCAGTATTGATGTCGAGCGGGACTACAATGAGCAGTTCTTC.

The gene calls are TRBV27 and TRBJ2-7, with TRBD2 as a possible D gene (6 bases). Deletions cut 5 bases from V and 2 bases from J, with 16 bases between. Germline CDR1 MNHEY, CDR2 SMNVEV (reference sequence). CDR3 length: 15 residues. The CDR3: CASSAVAATPYEQYF. In DNA form, the CDR3 reads TGTGCCAGCAGTGCCGTAGCGGCCACTCCCTACGAGCAGTACTTC.

The chain joins TRBV3-1 (or the pseudogene TRBV3-2) to TRBJ2-5; perhaps TRBD2 as D (5 bases). The CDR3 loop spans 13 amino acids. Trimming took 1 base from V and 3 from J, leaving 6 bases between them. Germline V gene lookup returns CDR1 LGHDT and CDR2 YNNKEL (reference sequence). CDR3 in DNA: TGTGCCAGCAGCCAAGTCGGGGAAGAGACCCAGTACTTC. The encoded protein is CASSQVGEETQYF.

This clone has a single count. The chain couples TRBV12-3 or TRBV12-4 to TRBJ2-5; D is ambiguous. V was shortened by 2 bases and J by 4 bases, with 5 bases between the two germline ends. The CDR3 runs 12 residues. CDR3 amino acids: CASSLTGETQYF. CDR3 DNA sequence: TGTGCCAGCAGTTTAACCGGAGAGACCCAGTACTTC.

The chain links TRBV7-2 to TRBJ2-5; 8 nucleotides align to TRBD2. Germline V gives CDR1 SGHTA, CDR2 FQGNSA. The CDR3 runs to 17 residues. Trimming removed 3 bases from V and 0 bases from J; junction bases left unmatched: 9. For the CDR3, the DNA is TGTGCCAGCAGCTTTGGACTAGCAAGATCAAACCAAGAGACCCAGTACTTC. The encoded protein is CASSFGLARSNQETQYF.

The chain is built from TRBV18 and TRBJ2-7, with a tentative D call TRBD2 (7 bases). The germline V and J ends were trimmed by 5 bases and 2 bases, with 10 bases remaining between them. The CDR3 has 13 residues. Germline CDR1 is KGHSH and CDR2 is LQKENI. In nucleotides, the CDR3 is TGTGCCAGCTCAGGGGGGGCGACCTACGAGCAGTACTTC. As protein: CASSGGATYEQYF.

This chain connects TRBV28 to TRBJ1-2; 8 bases align to TRBD1. The germline V gene encodes CDR1 MDHEN and CDR2 SYDVKM. The J segment lost 5 bases and the V segment lost 6 bases, leaving 5 bases of the junction unmatched. The CDR3 covers 13 residues. This chain's CDR3 is CASRWTGRYGYTF. CDR3 bases: TGTGCCAGCAGGTGGACAGGGCGTTATGGCTACACCTTC.

The chain has TRBV11-3 and TRBJ2-1; D perhaps matches TRBD1 (5 bases). This CDR3 spans 13 amino acids. Germline loops: CDR1 SGHNT, CDR2 YENEEA. V was clipped by 5 bases and J by 6 bases, with 11 bases between them. The CDR3 protein is CASSPPRGNEQFF. The CDR3 bases are TGTGCCAGCAGCCCTCCTAGGGGCAATGAGCAGTTCTTC.

In its sample, this clone was seen a few times. J is TRBJ2-2 and V is TRBV27; 14 positions match TRBD2. With V trimmed by 6 bases and J by 6 bases, 9 bases remained unmatched. The CDR3 contains 17 residues. Germline V gene lookup returns CDR1 MNHEY and CDR2 SMNVEV (reference sequence). The CDR3 protein is CASRTGTSGRRSGELFF. CDR3 nucleotide sequence: TGTGCCAGCAGAACTGGGACTAGCGGGAGAAGGTCCGGGGAGCTGTTTTTT.

The chain uses TRBV3-1 (or the pseudogene TRBV3-2) and TRBJ1-6; 11 bases align to TRBD1. The CDR3 spans 15 residues. Trimming cost V 0 bases and J 10 bases; bases outside gene matches: 2. The germline CDR1 and CDR2 sequences are LGHDT and YNNKEL (reference sequence). CDR3 coding DNA: TGTGCCAGCAGCCAAGAGGACAGGGGGCGATCACCCCTCCACTTT. This encodes CASSQEDRGRSPLHF.

J is TRBJ1-2 and V is TRBV30; D is unclear. The CDR3 covers 20 residues. From germline, CDR1 is GTSNPN and CDR2 SVGIG (reference sequence). Trimming removed 0 bases from V and 0 bases from J, with 26 bases in between. As DNA, the CDR3 is TGTGCCTGGAGTGTAACAGAGGATGTCGCCTACCGGGGAACTAACTATGGCTACACCTTC. Its translation: CAWSVTEDVAYRGTNYGYTF.

The chain employs TRBV11-1 and TRBJ2-1; D is undetermined. This CDR3 has 15 residues. The germline V gene has CDR1 SGHAT and CDR2 FQDESV (reference sequence). The germline V and J ends were trimmed by 3 bases and 0 bases, with 9 bases remaining between them. In nucleotides, the CDR3 is TGTGCCAGCAGCTTGGCAGGAAGCTCCTACAATGAGCAGTTCTTC. Its translation: CASSLAGSSYNEQFF.

The CDR3 sequence is CASSVEAGAGELFF. The CDR3, as DNA: TGTGCCAGCAGCGTAGAGGCAGGGGCCGGGGAGCTGTTTTTT. V gene TRBV9 combines with J gene TRBJ2-2, with a tentative D call TRBD1 (6 bases). Trimming removed 0 bases from V and 6 bases from J, with 9 bases in between. Germline CDR1 reads SGDLS; CDR2 reads YYNGEE. The CDR3 runs to 14 residues.

The genes are TRBV20-1 and TRBJ1-2, with TRBD1 identical over 9 bases. The CDR3 is 17 amino acids. The V segment lost 3 bases and the J segment 1 base; nucleotides outside the gene matches: 12. Germline V gene sequence: CDR1 DFQATT, CDR2 SNEGSKA (reference sequence). The CDR3 spells CSASHVPGQGNNYGYTF. In DNA, the CDR3 is TGCAGTGCTAGTCATGTACCGGGACAGGGCAATAACTATGGCTACACCTTC.

The chain recombines TRBV7-2 with TRBJ1-2; 8 positions agree with TRBD1. The CDR3 covers 14 residues. V lost 4 bases to trimming and J lost 6 bases; unmatched junction nucleotides: 7. CDR1 is SGHTA and CDR2 is FQGNSA in the germline V gene. The CDR3 reads CASSSREGQDGYTF. The DNA of the CDR3 is TGTGCCAGCAGCTCTAGGGAGGGACAGGATGGCTACACCTTC.

This chain links TRBV10-1 with TRBJ1-1, with a weak D call TRBD1 (6 bases). V was trimmed by 5 bases and J by 0 bases, leaving 10 bases between them. CDR3 length equals 14 residues. Germline V gene sequence: CDR1 WNHNN, CDR2 SYGVQD (reference sequence). The CDR3 DNA reads TGCGCCAGCAGTACCGGGACAATGAACACTGAAGCTTTCTTT. As protein: CASSTGTMNTEAFF.

The V and J genes are TRBV28 and TRBJ1-6; 8 bases map to TRBD1. The CDR3 loop spans 15 amino acids. V lost 2 bases to trimming and J lost 7 bases; unmatched junction nucleotides: 4. Germline V gene lookup returns CDR1 MDHEN and CDR2 SYDVKM. The CDR3 nucleotides read TGTGCCAGCAGTTTACCTCGGGACAGGAATTCACCCCTCCACTTT. It translates to CASSLPRDRNSPLHF.

V gene TRBV28 combines with J gene TRBJ2-7; D may be TRBD1 (6 bases). CDR3 size: 14 residues. Germline values: CDR1 MDHEN, CDR2 SYDVKM. Trimming cost V 4 bases and J 2 bases, with 12 bases left between them. CDR3 protein: CASSSPGTPYEQYV. In DNA, the CDR3 is TGTGCCAGCAGTTCCCCCGGGACACCCTACGAGCAGTACGTC.

This chain uses TRBV7-9 with TRBJ2-5, with TRBD1 matching 7 bases. V was pared by 3 bases and J by 2 bases, with 6 bases of the junction left unmatched. CDR1 and CDR2 (germline): SEHNR, FQNEAQ (reference sequence). The CDR3 is made up of 15 amino acids. CDR3 region: CASSFAQGWQETQYF. Written as DNA, the CDR3 is TGTGCCAGCAGCTTCGCACAGGGGTGGCAAGAGACCCAGTACTTC.

The V call is TRBV5-4, the J call TRBJ1-1, with 10 bases identical to TRBD1. Germline assignment: CDR1 SGHNT and CDR2 YYREEE (reference sequence). The CDR3 spans 17 residues. With 1 base clipped from V and 6 bases from J, the junction kept 12 bases outside the gene matches. The CDR3 DNA reads TGTGCCAGCAGCTTGTCCCCGGAGGGACAGGGGAGGTCTGAAGCTTTCTTT. Translated: CASSLSPEGQGRSEAFF.